This T cell receptor (beta chain) was found in a study of vaccination and CD4 T cells after COVID-19. Study in general: Post-diagnosis, post-COVID samples were collected after a median 101 days, ranging 35 to 161.

CDR1 and CDR2 (germline): SNHLY, FYNNEI. The CDR3 has 14 residues. J was trimmed by 1 base and V by 6 bases; bases with no gene match: 2. Specified treatment: approximately nine-day PBMC culture with coronavirus spike peptide pools or control peptides (ViraFEST assay). The Oncomine TCR Beta short-read assay sequenced DNA from cultured CD4+ T cells. Investigators isolated genomic DNA from cultured CD4+ T cells. TCRdb passed the PCR reads through MiXCR, listing each CDR3 protein once. This sample yields about 11,000 distinct CDR3 sequences, of which roughly 56% are seen a single time; approximately 9.3% belongs to the top ten. This clonotype occurred a few times. The antigen is not known.

The V and J genes are TRBV2 and TRBJ2-3; TRBD1 matches 9 bases. The sequencing input was CD4+ T cells from blood, cultured in vitro. The clonotype originates from a human donor who had recovered from COVID-19. The CDR3 sequence is CASRRTGGTDTQYF. DNA for the CDR3: TGTGCCAGCAGGCGGACAGGGGGCACAGATACGCAGTATTTT.